Listed here is a single T cell receptor beta chain. This entry is derived from a study of cytomegalovirus exposure and HLA in healthy donors. 60 Vbeta and 13 Jbeta primers were used in PCR. Libraries were prepared by immunoSEQ multiplex PCR; TCRdb keeps only in-frame clonotypes and omits some of them. The table shows about 210,000 clones, with roughly 81% occurring only once. CDR3 length: 15 residues. V trimming: 5 bases; J trimming: 6 bases; junction bases outside the gene matches: 9. The V gene's germline CDR1 is MNHEY and CDR2 SVGAGI. Sequencing was done on a sample of PBMCs. This receptor was obtained from a girl aged 2-15 years in good health and CMV-seronegative. The chain carries TRBV6-5 and TRBJ1-2; 10 bases are shared with TRBD1. CDR3 region: CASSNQAGTGDGYTF. The CDR3 nucleotides are TGTGCCAGCAGTAACCAAGCCGGGACAGGGGATGGCTACACCTTC.